This record covers a single TCR beta chain. No antigen is known for it. Base quality data are lacking; no much larger clone is found one base away. In total, roughly 710 healthy bone marrow donors made up the cohort. Cohort members were all nominally healthy when sampled, although unrecorded immune exposures were likely present. The donor was CMV seronegative and belonged to the group of 352 seronegative cohort members. Every donor gave a peripheral blood sample, and the peripheral blood mononuclear cells from that sample were used for TCR beta sequencing. Genomic DNA extraction from the blood cell samples was performed with the Qiagen DNeasy Blood Extraction Kit. These data come from a study of cytomegalovirus exposure and HLA in healthy donors (dated by TCRdb to about 2017). Looking at the study overall: In an earlier analysis of roughly 590 of the donors, about 260 Gb of sequence data and 90 million to 120 million unique TCR beta sequences from 180 million or so T cells were reported. Among 300 to 500 genotyped donors of the cohort, an average of around 250,000 unique TCR beta nucleotide sequences was sequenced per donor, of which approximately 19% were non-productive. Along with the roughly 670-subject first cohort, a separate validation cohort of over a hundred different subjects was used. Roughly 300 gigabases of sequencing data and around 87 million unique TCR sequences were included in an early release covering 550 to 650 HLA-typed donors. To study patterns of TCR occurrence, a later analysis re-analyzed previously published TCR beta repertoires from 700 or so donors and added high-resolution HLA genotyping. The number of typed donors differed by locus: about 629-640 for A, B, C, DRB1 and DQB1; 522 for DQA1; approximately 600 for DPA1; and roughly 490 for DPB1. Of the 300 to 400 genotyped donors, approximately 82% fell in the genetic ancestry cluster associated with self-reported Caucasian donors. The study used immunosequencing to profile the T cell repertoires of approximately 650 subjects and linked those repertoires to cytomegalovirus serostatus. A later genetic analysis used genome-wide SNP genotypes for 398 of the 666 donors, treating that subset as a discovery cohort. An earlier analysis of some 500 of the donors used high-throughput TCR beta sequencing to judge whether each TCR beta V gene segment behaved as functional or pseudogenic. HLA typing included class I and class II loci at four-digit resolution. The study was designed to test whether signatures of past pathogen exposure could be identified by cataloging public T cell receptors. To predict cytomegalovirus infection status, the study brought together high-throughput TCR immunosequencing, statistical association of individual TCRs with disease status, and machine learning. Donor age, sex, ethnicity and CMV serostatus were compiled together with the repertoire data. Several DR-DQ haplotypes were handled as single units for association and clustering, since linkage in the cohort was strong. Rather than drawing on any new phenotypic data, the later analysis identified candidate immune exposures from TCR beta sequences and the way those sequences occurred across donors. Every discovery cohort repertoire had been produced on one sequencing platform. Summary of the overall study and its limitations: In a later analysis, HLA-associated TCR beta chains showed more clonal expansion and lower generation probabilities than non-associated chains that were equally common. While some public TCRs were present in many individuals, most TCR sequences turned up only very rarely across donors. For the cohort, immune exposure information was limited to CMV serostatus. The authors suggested that the approach could potentially be generalized to other disease states and immunological phenotypes. A total of about 180 TCR beta chains were listed by the study as associated with cytomegalovirus. This cohort had only TCR beta chains sequenced, and the lack of alpha or paired-chain data limited which features could be detected. The presence/absence analyses assumed that sequencing depth was roughly uniform across donors, and that assumption may not be true. A later analysis associated about 17,000 TCR beta sequences with specific HLA alleles at a false discovery rate of 0.05. Three of the identified cytomegalovirus-associated TCR beta chains were confirmed in vitro to be specific for cytomegalovirus antigens. Most CMV-associated TCR beta chains appeared to be HLA-restricted in a later analysis, and the HLA associations seemed to be driven largely by CMV exposure. In an earlier analysis of 587 of the donors, most TCR beta V segments were observed in productive rearrangements about 90% or about 30% of the time, broadly matching IMGT annotations. Several of the top co-occurrence clusters appeared to be linked to parvovirus B19, influenza, CMV and Epstein-Barr virus, according to a later analysis. Because some donors lacked HLA typing at each locus, the association tests relied only on the typed subset. The 87-base-pair reads could not distinguish some IMGT-functional V segments, including TRBV6-2 and TRBV6-3, so those segments were excluded. Compared with the roughly 710-donor mean, donors in an Asian-associated ancestry cluster had fewer N-insertions in productive TCRs, according to a later genetic analysis. Because counts were too low, some 17 rarely observed V segments, including chromosome 9 orphons, were left out of the earlier analysis of 587 of the donors. According to a later analysis, TCR association rates differed among HLA loci, with DRB1 alleles showing the most associated TCRs and HLA-C alleles showing the fewest. A further reported finding was that TCR beta sequences accurately predicted the HLA-A and HLA-B alleles for most subjects in the first cohort. A cluster of highly shared sequence variants was judged likely to be a technical artifact of the sequencing pipeline. Linkage disequilibrium might explain the correlated functional status among segregating V segments, but an unknown experimental factor could not be ruled out. The classifier was reported to diagnose cytomegalovirus status with high specificity and sensitivity in both the original and validation cohorts. An association between a missense DCLRE1C variant and V-gene and J-gene trimming of TCR beta chains was found in a later genetic analysis and replicated in an independent cohort. Strong co-occurrence of HLA alleles, especially DR and DQ, made assigning TCR associations to individual alleles difficult.

The library was built by means of the immunoSEQ multiplex PCR assay. For the multiplex PCR, a mixture combining 60 forward primers for TCR Vbeta segments and 13 reverse primers for TCR Jbeta segments was used. The CDR3 region of rearranged TCR beta genes was amplified from genomic DNA with a multiplex PCR assay. Amplified TCR beta libraries were sequenced as 87-base-pair reads on the Illumina HiSeq System. In the paper's pipeline: In a later analysis, tens of millions of unique TCR beta chains were counted across the approximately 640 repertoires, and around 11 million of these chains were shared by at least two donors. To remove PCR and sequencing errors, raw reads were error-corrected and collapsed into unique sequences using a nearest-neighbor algorithm that merged closely related sequences. CDR3 sequences were aligned to IMGT reference sequences to assign V, D and J gene segments. For a sequence to be retained, a match of at least six nucleotides was required to both a V gene segment and a J gene segment. A rearrangement counted as productive if the CDR3 had no stop codons and remained in frame with V and J, and every other rearrangement counted as non-productive. CDR3 was defined according to IMGT convention as the region running from the second conserved V-encoded cysteine to the conserved J-encoded phenylalanine. The earlier analysis of some 600 of the donors excluded sequences that lacked an unambiguous match to a single V gene segment. An earlier analysis of 587 of the donors called V segments functional above 56.7% productive rearrangements and segregating when the between-donor standard deviation exceeded 5%. A statistical classification framework was developed to diagnose cytomegalovirus status using the catalog of TCR beta chain sequences. In a later analysis, V and J genes were assigned by comparing TCR nucleotide sequences against IMGT/GENE-DB human TR gene sequences. In a later analysis, CDR3 sequences and most-parsimonious VDJ recombination scenarios were assigned using the TCRdist pipeline. A later analysis defined each TCR beta chain by its CDR3 amino acid sequence plus V-gene family, and excluded reads lacking a unique V-gene family. To address suspected cross-contamination and a sequencing artifact, a later analysis removed around 600 highly shared, low-generation-probability nucleotide sequences. In a later analysis, a clonal expansion index for each public chain was calculated from normalized within-repertoire ranks of inferred template counts. Generation probabilities in a later analysis came from a VDJ recombination model fitted to out-of-frame rearrangements, and those results were checked against IGoR. In a later analysis, TCR-TCR, TCR-HLA and TCR-CMV co-occurrence was scored with hypergeometric tests, and a repertoire-size bias correction was applied to TCR pairs. A later analysis estimated false discovery rates by permuting HLA or CMV assignments 20 times. In a later analysis, co-occurring TCRs were grouped using DBSCAN, with TCRdist sequence similarity added in when clustering inside HLA-allele-positive subsets. Co-occurrence clustering excluded repertoires with fewer than 30,000 or more than 120,000 public chains, plus five with anomalous nucleotide sharing. In TCRdb, the immuneACCESS table is reduced to in-frame sequences with V and J assigned. These tables do not hold every clone; where another copy was compared, an unresolved V gene accounts for under half, and the others remain unexplained. That table gives V, J and clone size, and the DNA gave D and trimming. Across this sample there are 95,000 to 100,000 clones, with over 70% seen only once. The top ten constitute 10% of the sample.

The CDR3, from cysteine to phenylalanine, totals 12 residues. Kept here is only the CDR3 DNA, which spans 36 bases and is read in frame from base 1. The germline ends are 10 bases apart after V is trimmed by 3 bases and J by 9 bases. The germline V gene yields SGHRS for CDR1 and YFSETQ for CDR2. The receptor's source is a man aged 50-59 years in good health and CMV-seronegative. Sequences were obtained from PBMCs. The chain links TRBV5-1 with TRBJ2-1; tentative D gene TRBD1, with 5 bases matching. The DNA reads TGCGCCAGCAGCTCCCATCAGGGTGAGCAGTTCTTC. Its protein is CASSSHQGEQFF.